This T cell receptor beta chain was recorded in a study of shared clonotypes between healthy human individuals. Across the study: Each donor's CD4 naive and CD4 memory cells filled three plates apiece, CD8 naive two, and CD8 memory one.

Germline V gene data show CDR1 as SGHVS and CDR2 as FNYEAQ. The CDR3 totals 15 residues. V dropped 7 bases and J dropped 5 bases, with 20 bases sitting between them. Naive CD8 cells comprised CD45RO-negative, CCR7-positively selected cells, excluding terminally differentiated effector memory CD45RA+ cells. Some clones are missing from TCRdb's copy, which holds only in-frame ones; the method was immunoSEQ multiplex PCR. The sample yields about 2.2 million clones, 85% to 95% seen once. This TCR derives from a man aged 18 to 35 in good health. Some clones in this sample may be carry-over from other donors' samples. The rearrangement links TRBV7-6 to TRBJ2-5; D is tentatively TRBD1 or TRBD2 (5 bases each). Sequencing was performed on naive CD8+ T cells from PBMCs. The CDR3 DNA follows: TGTGCCAGCACCGGGACCCCGGCCCGAGGTGAGACCCAGTACTTC. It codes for CASTGTPARGETQYF.